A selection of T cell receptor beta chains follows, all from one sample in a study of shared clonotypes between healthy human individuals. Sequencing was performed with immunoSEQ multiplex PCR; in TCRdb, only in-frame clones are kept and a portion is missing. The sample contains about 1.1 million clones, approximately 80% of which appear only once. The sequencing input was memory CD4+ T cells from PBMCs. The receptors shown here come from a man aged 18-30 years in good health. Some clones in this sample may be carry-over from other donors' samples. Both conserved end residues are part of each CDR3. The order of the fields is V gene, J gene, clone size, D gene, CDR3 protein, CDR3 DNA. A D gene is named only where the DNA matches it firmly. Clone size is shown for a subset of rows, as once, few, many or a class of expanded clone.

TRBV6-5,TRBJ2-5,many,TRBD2,CASSSAGVETQYF,TGTGCCAGCAGTTCTGCGGGGGTCGAGACCCAGTACTTC
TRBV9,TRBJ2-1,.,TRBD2,CASSPRGGGRASGNEQFF,TGTGCCAGCAGCCCGCGGGGGGGCGGGAGAGCATCGGGCAATGAGCAGTTCTTC
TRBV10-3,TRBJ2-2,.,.,CAISVGGGELFF,TGTGCCATCAGTGTCGGGGGCGGGGAGCTGTTTTTT
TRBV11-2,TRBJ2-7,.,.,CASTLGPGSYEQYF,TGTGCCAGCACATTAGGGCCCGGATCCTACGAGCAGTACTTC
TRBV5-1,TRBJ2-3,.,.,CASSLGAAPQYF,TGCGCCAGCAGCTTGGGGGCCGCCCCGCAGTATTTT
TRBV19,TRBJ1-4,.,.,CASSIRDPEVLFF,TGTGCCAGTAGTATCCGGGACCCTGAGGTTCTGTTTTTT
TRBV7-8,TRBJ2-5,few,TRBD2,CASSFGGWTSGRRETQYF,TGTGCCAGCAGCTTTGGGGGCTGGACTAGCGGGAGAAGAGAGACCCAGTACTTC
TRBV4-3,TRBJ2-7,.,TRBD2,CASSQEVGGTYEQYF,TGCGCCAGCAGCCAAGAAGTGGGGGGGACCTACGAGCAGTACTTC
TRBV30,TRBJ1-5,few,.,CAWSPDSNQPQHF,TGTGCCTGGAGTCCGGATAGCAATCAGCCCCAGCATTTT
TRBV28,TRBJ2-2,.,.,CASSQNTGELFF,TGTGCCAGCAGTCAGAACACCGGGGAGCTGTTTTTT
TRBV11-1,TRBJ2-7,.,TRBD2,CASSLWTSDSYEQYF,TGTGCCAGCAGCCTATGGACTAGCGACTCCTACGAGCAGTACTTC
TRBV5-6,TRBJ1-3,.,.,CASSWGGPNSGNTIYF,TGTGCCAGCAGCTGGGGAGGGCCCAACTCTGGAAACACCATATATTTT
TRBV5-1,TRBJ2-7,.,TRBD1,CASSSGQGYEQYF,TGCGCCAGCAGCTCCGGACAGGGCTACGAGCAGTACTTC
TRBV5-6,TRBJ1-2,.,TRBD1,CASSSGQVYGYTF,TGTGCCAGCAGCTCCGGACAGGTGTATGGCTACACCTTC
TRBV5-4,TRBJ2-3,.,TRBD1,CASSWGQGITDTQYF,TGTGCCAGCAGCTGGGGACAGGGCATCACAGATACGCAGTATTTT
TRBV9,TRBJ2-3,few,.,CASSPLPRSDTQYF,TGTGCCAGCAGCCCACTCCCCCGATCGGATACGCAGTATTTT
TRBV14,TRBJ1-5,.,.,CASSQGSNQPQHF,TGTGCCAGCAGCCAAGGGAGCAATCAGCCCCAGCATTTT
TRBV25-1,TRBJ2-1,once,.,CASMAGLWNEQFF,TGTGCCAGCATGGCAGGTCTGTGGAATGAGCAGTTCTTC
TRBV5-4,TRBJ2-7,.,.,CASSLRAGTYEQYF,TGTGCCAGCAGCTTGAGGGCGGGGACCTACGAGCAGTACTTC
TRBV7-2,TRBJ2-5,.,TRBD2,CASSLAASGRAGETQYF,TGTGCCAGCAGCTTAGCTGCTAGCGGGAGGGCCGGAGAGACCCAGTACTTC
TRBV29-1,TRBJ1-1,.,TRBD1,CSTTGQTNGEAFF,TGCAGCACGACGGGACAGACTAACGGTGAAGCTTTCTTT
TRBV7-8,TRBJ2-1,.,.,CASSLGGRDGYNEQFF,TGTGCCAGCAGCTTAGGGGGGCGGGATGGCTACAATGAGCAGTTCTTC
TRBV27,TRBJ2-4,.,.,CASSPSPAGSKNIQYF,TGTGCCAGCAGTCCCTCCCCAGCGGGTTCCAAAAACATTCAGTACTTC
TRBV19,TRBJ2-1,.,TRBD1,CASSPGQGLPNEQFF,TGTGCCAGTAGCCCGGGACAGGGGCTGCCCAATGAGCAGTTCTTC
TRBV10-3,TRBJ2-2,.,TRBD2,CAISESTLAGASGGLFF,TGTGCCATCAGTGAGTCAACGCTAGCGGGGGCCTCCGGCGGGCTGTTTTTT
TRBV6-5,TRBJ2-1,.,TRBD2,CASSYGGTSGSNEQFF,TGTGCCAGCAGTTACGGGGGGACTAGCGGGAGCAATGAGCAGTTCTTC
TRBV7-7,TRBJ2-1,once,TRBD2,CASSLGGRGSYNEQFF,TGTGCCAGCAGCTTAGGCGGGAGGGGTTCCTACAATGAGCAGTTCTTC
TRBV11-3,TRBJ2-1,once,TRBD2,CASSLGVGLAGNPNEQFF,TGTGCCAGCAGCTTAGGGGTGGGCCTAGCGGGTAACCCCAATGAGCAGTTCTTC
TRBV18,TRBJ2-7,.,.,CASSPPNDYEQYF,TGTGCCAGCTCACCACCGAATGACTACGAGCAGTACTTC
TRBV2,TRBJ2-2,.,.,CASSAYPGELFF,TGTGCCAGCAGTGCTTATCCCGGGGAGCTGTTTTTT
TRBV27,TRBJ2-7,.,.,CASSLSRRADEQYF,TGTGCCAGCAGTTTATCGCGCAGGGCGGACGAGCAGTACTTC
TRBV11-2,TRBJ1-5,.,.,CASSLDGPYQPQHF,TGTGCCAGCAGCTTAGATGGGCCCTATCAGCCCCAGCATTTT
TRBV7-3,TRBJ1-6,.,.,CASSRTINSPLHF,TGTGCCAGCAGCCGAACAATTAATTCACCCCTCCACTTT
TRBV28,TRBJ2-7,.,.,CASETGLTYEQYF,TGTGCCAGTGAGACAGGCTTAACCTACGAGCAGTACTTC
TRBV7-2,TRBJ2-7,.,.,CASSLAGNREQYF,TGTGCCAGCAGCTTAGCCGGCAATCGGGAGCAGTACTTC